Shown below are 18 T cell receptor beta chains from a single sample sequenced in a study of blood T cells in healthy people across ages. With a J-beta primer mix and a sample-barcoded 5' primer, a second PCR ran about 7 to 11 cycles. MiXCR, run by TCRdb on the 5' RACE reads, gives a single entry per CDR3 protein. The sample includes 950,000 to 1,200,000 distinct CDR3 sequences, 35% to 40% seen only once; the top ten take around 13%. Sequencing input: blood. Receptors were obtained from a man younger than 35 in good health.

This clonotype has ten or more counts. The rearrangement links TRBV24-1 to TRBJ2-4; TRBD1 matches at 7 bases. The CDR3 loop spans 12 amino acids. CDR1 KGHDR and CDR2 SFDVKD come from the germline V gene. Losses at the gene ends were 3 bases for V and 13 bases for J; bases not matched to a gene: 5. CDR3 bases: TGTGCCACCAGTGATAATACAGGGGTACAGTACTTC. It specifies CATSDNTGVQYF.

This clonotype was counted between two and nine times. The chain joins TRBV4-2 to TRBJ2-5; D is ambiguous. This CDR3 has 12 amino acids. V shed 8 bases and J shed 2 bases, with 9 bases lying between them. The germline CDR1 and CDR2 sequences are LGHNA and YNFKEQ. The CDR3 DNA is TGTGCCAGCCGCGCTAATCAAGAGACCCAGTACTTC. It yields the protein CASRANQETQYF.

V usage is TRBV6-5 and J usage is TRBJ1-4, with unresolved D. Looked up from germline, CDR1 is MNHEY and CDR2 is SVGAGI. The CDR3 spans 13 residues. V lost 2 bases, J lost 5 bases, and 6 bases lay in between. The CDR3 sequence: CASSYRGNEKLFF. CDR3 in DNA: TGTGCCAGCAGTTACCGGGGAAATGAAAAACTGTTTTTT.

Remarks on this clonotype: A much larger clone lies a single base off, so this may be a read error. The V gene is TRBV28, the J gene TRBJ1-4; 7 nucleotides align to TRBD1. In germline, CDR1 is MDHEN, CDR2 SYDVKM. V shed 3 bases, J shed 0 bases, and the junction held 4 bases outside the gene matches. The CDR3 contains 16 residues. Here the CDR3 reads CASSFWDSATNEKLFF. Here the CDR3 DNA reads TGTGCCAGCAGTTTTTGGGACAGCGCAACTAATGAAAAACTGTTTTTT.

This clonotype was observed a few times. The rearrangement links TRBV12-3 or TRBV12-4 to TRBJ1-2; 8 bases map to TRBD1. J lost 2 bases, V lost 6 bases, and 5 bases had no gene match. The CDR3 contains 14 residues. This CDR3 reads CASSRTGINYGYTF. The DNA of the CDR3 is TGTGCCAGCAGCCGGACAGGGATAAACTATGGCTACACCTTC.

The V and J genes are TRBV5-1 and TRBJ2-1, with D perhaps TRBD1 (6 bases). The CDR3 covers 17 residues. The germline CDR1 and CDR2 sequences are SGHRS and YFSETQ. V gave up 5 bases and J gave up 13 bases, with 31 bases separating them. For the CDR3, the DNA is TGCGCCAGCAGAAGAGAGGTCTCGGCAGGGGTTTTTGAGACCCAGTTCTTC. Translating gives CASRREVSAGVFETQFF.

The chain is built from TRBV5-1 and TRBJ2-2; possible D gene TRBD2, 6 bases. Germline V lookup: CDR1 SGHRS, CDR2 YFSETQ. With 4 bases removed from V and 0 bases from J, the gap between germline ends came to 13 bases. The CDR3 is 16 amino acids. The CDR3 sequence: CASSTTTSPNTGELFF. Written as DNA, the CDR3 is TGCGCCAGCAGCACCACAACTAGCCCGAACACCGGGGAGCTGTTTTTT.

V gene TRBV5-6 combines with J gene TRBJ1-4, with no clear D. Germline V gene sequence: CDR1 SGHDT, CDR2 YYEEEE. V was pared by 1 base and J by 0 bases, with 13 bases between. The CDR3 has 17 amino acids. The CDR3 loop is CASSLLLPLATNEKLFF. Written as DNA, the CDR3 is TGTGCCAGCAGCTTGTTACTTCCTCTTGCAACTAATGAAAAACTGTTTTTT.

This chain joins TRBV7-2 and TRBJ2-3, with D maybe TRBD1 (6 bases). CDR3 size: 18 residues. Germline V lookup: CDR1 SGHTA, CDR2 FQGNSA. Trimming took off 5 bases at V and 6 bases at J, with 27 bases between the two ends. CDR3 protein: CASSPSTVQGHKVDTQYF. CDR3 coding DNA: TGTGCCAGCAGCCCATCCACCGTACAGGGTCATAAGGTTGATACGCAGTATTTT.

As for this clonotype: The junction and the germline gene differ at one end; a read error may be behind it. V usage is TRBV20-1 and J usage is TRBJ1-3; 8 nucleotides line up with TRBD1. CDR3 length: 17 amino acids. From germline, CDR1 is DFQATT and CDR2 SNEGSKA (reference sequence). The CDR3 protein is CSARDRIDKDSGTTIYF. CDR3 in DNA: TGCAGTGCTCGGGACAGGATCGATAAGGACTCTGGAACCACCATATATTTT.

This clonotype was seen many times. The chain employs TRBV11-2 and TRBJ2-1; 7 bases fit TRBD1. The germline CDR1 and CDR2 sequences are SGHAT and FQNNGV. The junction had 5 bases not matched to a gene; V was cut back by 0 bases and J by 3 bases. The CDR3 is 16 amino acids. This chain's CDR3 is CASSLETTGSYNEQFF. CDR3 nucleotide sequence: TGTGCCAGCAGCTTAGAAACGACAGGGAGCTACAATGAGCAGTTCTTC.

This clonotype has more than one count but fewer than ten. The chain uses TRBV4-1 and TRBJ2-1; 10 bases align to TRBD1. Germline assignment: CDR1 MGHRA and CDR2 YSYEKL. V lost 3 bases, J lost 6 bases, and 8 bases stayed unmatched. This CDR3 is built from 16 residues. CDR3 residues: CASSHDRDRGRNEQFF. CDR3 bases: TGCGCCAGCAGCCATGACCGTGACAGGGGGCGCAATGAGCAGTTCTTC.

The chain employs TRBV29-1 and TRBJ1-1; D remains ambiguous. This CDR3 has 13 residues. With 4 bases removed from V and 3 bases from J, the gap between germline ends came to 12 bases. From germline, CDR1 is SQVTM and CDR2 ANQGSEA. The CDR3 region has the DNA TGCAGCGTTGCGGTGGGCCAGGACACTGAAGCTTTCTTT. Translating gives CSVAVGQDTEAFF.

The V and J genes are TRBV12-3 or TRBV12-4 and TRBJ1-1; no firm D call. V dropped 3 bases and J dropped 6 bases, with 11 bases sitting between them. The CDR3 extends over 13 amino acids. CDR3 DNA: TGTGCCAGCAGTTTTGATCCGGGATCTGAAGCTTTCTTT. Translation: CASSFDPGSEAFF.

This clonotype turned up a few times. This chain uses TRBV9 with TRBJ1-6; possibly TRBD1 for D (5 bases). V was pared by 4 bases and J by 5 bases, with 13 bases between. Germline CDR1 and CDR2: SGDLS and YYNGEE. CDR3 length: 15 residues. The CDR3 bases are TGTGCCAGCAGCACCGGGACGGGGAATAATTCACCCCTCCACTTT. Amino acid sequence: CASSTGTGNNSPLHF.

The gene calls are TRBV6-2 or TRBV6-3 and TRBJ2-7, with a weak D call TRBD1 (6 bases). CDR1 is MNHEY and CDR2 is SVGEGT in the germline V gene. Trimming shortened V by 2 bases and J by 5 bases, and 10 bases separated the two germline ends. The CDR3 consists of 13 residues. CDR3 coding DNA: TGTGCCAGCAGTTACAAGGGGGAAAACGAGCAGTACTTC. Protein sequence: CASSYKGENEQYF.

The CDR3 DNA follows: TGTGCCAGCAGCCAAGAAGGAACGGGACTCAACACCTTC. It codes for CASSQEGTGLNTF. The chain recombines TRBV3-1 with TRBJ1-2; D is perhaps TRBD1 (5 bases). This CDR3 is 13 amino acids long. The V end lost 0 bases, the J end lost 12 bases, and 14 bases lay between the germline ends. The germline V gene encodes CDR1 LGHDT and CDR2 YNNKEL (reference sequence).

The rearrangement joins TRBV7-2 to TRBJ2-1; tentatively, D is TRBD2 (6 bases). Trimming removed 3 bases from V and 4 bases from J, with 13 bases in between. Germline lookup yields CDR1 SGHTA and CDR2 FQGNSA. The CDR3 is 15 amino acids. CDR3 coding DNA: TGTGCCAGCAGCTTTTACGGCGGGGAGTACAATGAGCAGTTCTTC. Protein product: CASSFYGGEYNEQFF.